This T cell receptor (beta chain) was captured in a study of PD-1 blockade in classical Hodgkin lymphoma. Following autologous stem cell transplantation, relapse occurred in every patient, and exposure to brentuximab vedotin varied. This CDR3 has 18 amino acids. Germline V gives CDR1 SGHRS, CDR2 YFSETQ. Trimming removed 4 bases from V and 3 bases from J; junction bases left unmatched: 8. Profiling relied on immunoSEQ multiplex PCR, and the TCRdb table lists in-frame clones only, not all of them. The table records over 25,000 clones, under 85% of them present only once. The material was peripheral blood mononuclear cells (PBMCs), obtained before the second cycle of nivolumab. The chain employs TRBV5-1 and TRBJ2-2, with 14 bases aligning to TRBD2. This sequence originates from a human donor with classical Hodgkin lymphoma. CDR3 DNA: TGCGCCAGCAGCCCTGGACTAGCGGGGGGTCCTGACACCGGGGAGCTGTTTTTT. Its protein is CASSPGLAGGPDTGELFF. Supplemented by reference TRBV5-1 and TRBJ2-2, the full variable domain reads KAGVTQTPRYLIKTRGQQVTLSCSPISGHRSVSWYQQTPGQGLQFLFEYFSETQRNKGNFPGRFSGRQFSNSRSEMNVSTLELGDSALYLCASSPGLAGGPDTGELFFGEGSRLTVL.